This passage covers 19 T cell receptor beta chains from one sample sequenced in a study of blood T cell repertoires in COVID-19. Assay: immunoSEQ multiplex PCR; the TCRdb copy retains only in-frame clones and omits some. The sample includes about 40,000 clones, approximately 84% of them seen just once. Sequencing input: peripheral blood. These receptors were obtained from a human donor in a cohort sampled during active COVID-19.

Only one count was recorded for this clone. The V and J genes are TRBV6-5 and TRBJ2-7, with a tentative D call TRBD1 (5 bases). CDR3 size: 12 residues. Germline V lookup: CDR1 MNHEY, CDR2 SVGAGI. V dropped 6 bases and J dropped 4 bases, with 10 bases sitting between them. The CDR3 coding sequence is TGTGCCAGCAGGCTCAGGGTTTACGAGCAGTACTTC. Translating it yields CASRLRVYEQYF.

The CDR3: CASSQASNLHNEQFF. DNA of the CDR3: TGTGCCAGCAGCCAAGCTAGCAACCTACACAATGAGCAGTTCTTC. The V and J genes are TRBV4-2 and TRBJ2-1; TRBD2 is a possible D gene (5 bases). Trimming left V 1 base short and J 5 bases short, with 12 bases between. Germline lookup yields CDR1 LGHNA and CDR2 YNFKEQ. The CDR3 extends over 15 amino acids.

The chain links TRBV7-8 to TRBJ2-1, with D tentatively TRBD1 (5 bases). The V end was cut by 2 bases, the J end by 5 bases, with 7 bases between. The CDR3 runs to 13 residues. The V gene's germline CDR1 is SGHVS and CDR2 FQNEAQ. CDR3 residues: CASSLFRDNEQFF. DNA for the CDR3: TGTGCCAGCAGCTTATTCAGGGACAATGAGCAGTTCTTC.

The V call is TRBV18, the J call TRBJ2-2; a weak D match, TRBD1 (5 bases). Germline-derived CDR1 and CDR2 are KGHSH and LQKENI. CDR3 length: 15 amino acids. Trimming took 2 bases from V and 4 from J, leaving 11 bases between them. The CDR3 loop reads CASSPRTLGTGELFF. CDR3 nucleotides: TGTGCCAGCTCACCAAGGACATTGGGCACCGGGGAGCTGTTTTTT.

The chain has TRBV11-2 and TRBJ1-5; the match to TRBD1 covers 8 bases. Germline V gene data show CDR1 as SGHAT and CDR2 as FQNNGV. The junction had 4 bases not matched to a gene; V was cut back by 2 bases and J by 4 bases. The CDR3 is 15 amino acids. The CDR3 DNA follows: TGTGCCAGCAGCTTACGGCAGGGGGCGAATCAGCCCCAGCATTTT. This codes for CASSLRQGANQPQHF.

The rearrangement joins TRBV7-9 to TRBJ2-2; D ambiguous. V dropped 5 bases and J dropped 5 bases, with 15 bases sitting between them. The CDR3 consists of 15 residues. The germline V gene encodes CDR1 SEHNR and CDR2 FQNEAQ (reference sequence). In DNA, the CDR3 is TGTGCCAGCAGCCCCCCCCAGGCAGGTACCGGGGAGCTGTTTTTT. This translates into CASSPPQAGTGELFF. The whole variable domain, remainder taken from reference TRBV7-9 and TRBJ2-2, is DTGVSQNPRHKITKRGQNVTFRCDPISEHNRLYWYRQTLGQGPEFLTYFQNEAQLEKSRLLSDRFSAERPKGSFSTLEIQRTEQGDSAMYLCASSPPQAGTGELFFGEGSRLTVL.

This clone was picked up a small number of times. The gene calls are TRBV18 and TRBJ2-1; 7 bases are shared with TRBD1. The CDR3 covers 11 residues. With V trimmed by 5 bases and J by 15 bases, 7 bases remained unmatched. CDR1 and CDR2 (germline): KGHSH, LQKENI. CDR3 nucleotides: TGTGCCAGCTCAGGACAGACAGGGCTGTTCTTC. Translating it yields CASSGQTGLFF.

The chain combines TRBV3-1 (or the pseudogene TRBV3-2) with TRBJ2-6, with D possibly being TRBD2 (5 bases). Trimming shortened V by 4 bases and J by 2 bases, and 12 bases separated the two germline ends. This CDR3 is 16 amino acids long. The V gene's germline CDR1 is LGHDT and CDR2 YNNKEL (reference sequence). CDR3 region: CASSRSSGTGANVLTF. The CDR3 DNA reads TGTGCCAGCAGCCGTTCCTCGGGGACTGGGGCCAACGTCCTGACTTTC.

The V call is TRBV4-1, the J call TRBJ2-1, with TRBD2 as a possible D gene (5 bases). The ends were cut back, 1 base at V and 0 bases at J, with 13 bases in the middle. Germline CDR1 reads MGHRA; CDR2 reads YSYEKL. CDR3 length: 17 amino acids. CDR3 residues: CASSQVRAGISYNEQFF. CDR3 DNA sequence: TGCGCCAGCAGCCAAGTTAGGGCGGGCATCTCCTACAATGAGCAGTTCTTC.

CDR3 sequence: CASSPARTGRDEQFF. CDR3 in DNA: TGCGCCAGCAGCCCGGCCCGGACAGGGCGGGATGAGCAGTTCTTC. This chain joins TRBV5-1 and TRBJ2-1; 8 bases match TRBD1. CDR3 length: 15 residues. Germline V gene sequence: CDR1 SGHRS, CDR2 YFSETQ. The ends lost 4 bases at V and 8 bases at J; junction bases unmatched: 11.

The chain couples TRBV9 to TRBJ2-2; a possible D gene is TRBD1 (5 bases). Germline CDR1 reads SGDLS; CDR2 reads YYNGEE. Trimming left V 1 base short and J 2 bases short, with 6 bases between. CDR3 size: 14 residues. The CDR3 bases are TGTGCCAGCAGCGTACAGGGTAACACCGGGGAGCTGTTTTTT. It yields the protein CASSVQGNTGELFF. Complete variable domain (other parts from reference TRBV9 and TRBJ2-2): DSGVTQTPKHLITATGQRVTLRCSPRSGDLSVYWYQQSLDQGLQFLIQYYNGEERAKGNILERFSAQQFPDLHSELNLSSLELGDSALYFCASSVQGNTGELFFGEGSRLTVL.

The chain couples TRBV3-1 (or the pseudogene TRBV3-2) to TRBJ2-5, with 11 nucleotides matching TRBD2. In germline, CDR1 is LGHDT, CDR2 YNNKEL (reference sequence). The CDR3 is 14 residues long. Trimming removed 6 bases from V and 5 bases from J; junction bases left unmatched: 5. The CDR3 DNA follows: TGTGCCAGCAGACTAGCGGGGGCTTGGGAGACCCAGTACTTC. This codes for CASRLAGAWETQYF.

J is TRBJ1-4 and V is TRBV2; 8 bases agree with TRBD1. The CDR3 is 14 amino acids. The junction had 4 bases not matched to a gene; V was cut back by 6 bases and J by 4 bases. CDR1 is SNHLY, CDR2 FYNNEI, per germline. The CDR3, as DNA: TGTGCCAGCAGGGGGACAGGTATTAATGAAAAACTGTTTTTT. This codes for CASRGTGINEKLFF.

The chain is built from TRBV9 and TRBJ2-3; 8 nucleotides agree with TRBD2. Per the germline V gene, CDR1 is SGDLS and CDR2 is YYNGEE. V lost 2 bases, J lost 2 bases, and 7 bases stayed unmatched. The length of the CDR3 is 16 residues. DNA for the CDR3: TGTGCCAGCAGCGTGGAAGCGGGGGCCGTCACAGATACGCAGTATTTT. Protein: CASSVEAGAVTDTQYF.

The chain's CDR3 is CASFGGARVYGYTF. CDR3 DNA sequence: TGTGCCAGCTTTGGGGGGGCGCGGGTCTATGGCTACACCTTC. The V and J genes are TRBV6-5 and TRBJ1-2; possible D gene TRBD1, 6 bases. Trimming removed 8 bases at V and 4 bases at J, with 17 bases between. CDR3 length equals 14 residues. Germline V lookup: CDR1 MNHEY, CDR2 SVGAGI.

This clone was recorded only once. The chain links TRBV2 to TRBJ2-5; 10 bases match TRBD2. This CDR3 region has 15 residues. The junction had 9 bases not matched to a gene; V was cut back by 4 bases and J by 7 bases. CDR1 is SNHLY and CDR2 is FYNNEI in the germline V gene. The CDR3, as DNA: TGTGCCAGCAGTGGGCCAGCGGGGGGGATTGGGACCCAGTACTTC. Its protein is CASSGPAGGIGTQYF.

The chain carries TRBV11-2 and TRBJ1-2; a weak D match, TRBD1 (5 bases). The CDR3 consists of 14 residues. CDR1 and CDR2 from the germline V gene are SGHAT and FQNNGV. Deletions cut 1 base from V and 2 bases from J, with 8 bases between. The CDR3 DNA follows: TGTGCCAGCAGCTTAGCGGGGGGGAACTATGGCTACACCTTC. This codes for CASSLAGGNYGYTF.

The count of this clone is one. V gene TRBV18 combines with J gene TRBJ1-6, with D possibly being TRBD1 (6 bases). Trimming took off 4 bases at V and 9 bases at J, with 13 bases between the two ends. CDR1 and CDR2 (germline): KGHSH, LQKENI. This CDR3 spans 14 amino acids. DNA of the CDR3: TGTGCCAGCTCACTGGCGGGGGGGCCTTCACCCCTCCACTTT. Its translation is CASSLAGGPSPLHF. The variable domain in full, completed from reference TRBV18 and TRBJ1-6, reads NAGVMQNPRHLVRRRGQEARLRCSPMKGHSHVYWYRQLPEEGLKFMVYLQKENIIDESGMPKERFSAEFPKEGPSILRIQQVVRGDSAAYFCASSLAGGPSPLHFGNGTRLTVT.

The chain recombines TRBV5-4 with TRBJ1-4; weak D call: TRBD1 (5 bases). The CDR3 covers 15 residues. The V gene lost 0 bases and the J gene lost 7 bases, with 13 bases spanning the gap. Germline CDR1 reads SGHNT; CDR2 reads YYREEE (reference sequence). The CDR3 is CASSLEGEEGEKLFF. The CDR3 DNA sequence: TGTGCCAGCAGCTTGGAAGGGGAGGAGGGTGAAAAACTGTTTTTT. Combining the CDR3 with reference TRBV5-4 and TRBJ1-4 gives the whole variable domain ETGVTQSPTHLIKTRGQQVTLRCSSQSGHNTVSWYQQALGQGPQFIFQYYREEENGRGNFPPRFSGLQFPNYSSELNVNALELDDSALYLCASSLEGEEGEKLFFGSGTQLSVL.